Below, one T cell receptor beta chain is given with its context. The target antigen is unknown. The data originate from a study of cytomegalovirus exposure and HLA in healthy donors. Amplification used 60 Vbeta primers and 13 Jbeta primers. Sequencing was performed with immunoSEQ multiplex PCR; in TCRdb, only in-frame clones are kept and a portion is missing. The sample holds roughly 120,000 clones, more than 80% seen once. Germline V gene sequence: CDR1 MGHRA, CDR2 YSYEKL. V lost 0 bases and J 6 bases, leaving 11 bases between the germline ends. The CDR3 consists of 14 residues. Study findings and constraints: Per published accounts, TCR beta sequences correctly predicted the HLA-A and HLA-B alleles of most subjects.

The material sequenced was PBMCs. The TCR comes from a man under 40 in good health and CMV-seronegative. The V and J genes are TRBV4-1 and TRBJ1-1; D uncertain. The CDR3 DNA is TGCGCCAGCAGCCAAGAGCGGAAGTTCGCTGAAGCTTTCTTT. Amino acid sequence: CASSQERKFAEAFF.